This T cell receptor beta chain is from a study of blood T cell repertoires in COVID-19. Data came from immunoSEQ multiplex PCR; TCRdb stores just in-frame clones and leaves some out. Of approximately 94,000 clones in the sample, around four fifths were seen once. This receptor was obtained from a man in his 70s with active or convalescent COVID-19. The sample was peripheral blood.

The CDR3 DNA is TGTGCCAGCAGCTTAGCGCTCGGGGGGTCCTACAATGAGCAGTTCTTC. Translation: CASSLALGGSYNEQFF. The chain uses TRBV11-1 and TRBJ2-1, with TRBD2 matching 7 bases. This CDR3 is built from 16 residues. From germline, CDR1 is SGHAT and CDR2 FQDESV (reference sequence). V lost 0 bases and J lost 1; bases outside the gene matches: 3. Full variable domain (missing parts from reference TRBV11-1 and TRBJ2-1): EAEVAQSPRYKITEKSQAVAFWCDPISGHATLYWYRQILGQGPELLVQFQDESVVDDSQLPKDRFSAERLKGVDSTLKIQPAELGDSAMYLCASSLALGGSYNEQFFGPGTRLTVL.